The sequence of this T cell receptor (beta chain) was determined in a study of T cell responses to AZD1222 COVID-19 vaccine. The study, taken as a whole, reports: Donors in the cohort were predominantly white British and more often female, and clonal diversity was possibly underestimated. Spike-specific TCR breadth rose after two AZD1222 doses, and depth rose as well. Repertoire sampling occurred only after the peak T cell response. The study identified only a handful of AZD1222 recipients as seropositive at baseline.

In the case of this clone: The antigen is not known.

The CDR3 length is 16 residues. Trimming took 2 bases from V and 4 from J, leaving 17 bases between them. Germline V gene sequence: CDR1 MNHEY, CDR2 SVGEGT. Libraries were prepared by immunoSEQ multiplex PCR; TCRdb keeps only in-frame clonotypes and omits some of them. This table holds 130,000 to 150,000 clones, 88% found once. This sequence originates from an adult in good health. Sample: peripheral blood, taken on day 0 of AZD1222 vaccination. The gene calls are TRBV6-2 or TRBV6-3 and TRBJ1-2, with a tentative D call TRBD1 (6 bases). CDR3 nucleotides: TGTGCCAGCAGTTACCGGAATCGACAGGCAACCTATGGCTACACCTTC. Encoded protein: CASSYRNRQATYGYTF.